These 22 T cell receptor beta chains were sequenced from one sample in a study of T cell changes during pregnancy in multiple sclerosis. Clones were read by immunoSEQ multiplex PCR, and TCRdb kept only the in-frame ones, dropping some. The sample lists 100,000 or so clones, 94% seen once, with about 0.9% in the top ten. Sequencing used peripheral blood, obtained before pregnancy. The receptors here all came from a female donor with multiple sclerosis, enrolled in a pregnancy study.

In its sample, this clone was seen once. V and J are TRBV6-1 and TRBJ2-3; TRBD2 agrees at 8 bases. The CDR3 runs to 16 residues. The V gene end was trimmed by 0 bases and the J gene end by 2 bases; junction bases not matched to a gene: 4. From germline, CDR1 is MNHNS and CDR2 SASEGT. CDR3 protein: CASSEAHGGDTDTQYF. CDR3 coding DNA: TGTGCCAGCAGTGAAGCGCACGGGGGGGACACAGATACGCAGTATTTT.

V gene TRBV7-9 combines with J gene TRBJ2-7; D is perhaps TRBD2 (5 bases). The CDR3 is 11 amino acids. Trimming cost V 5 bases and J 6 bases, with 8 bases left between them. Germline CDR1 reads SEHNR; CDR2 reads FQNEAQ (reference sequence). Written as DNA, the CDR3 is TGTGCCAGCAGCCCCGCGGGCGAGCAGTACTTC. This encodes CASSPAGEQYF.

CDR3 nucleotide sequence: TGTGCCAGTGGGGGGGGGACCCAGTACTTC. Its translation: CASGGGTQYF. The rearrangement joins TRBV19 to TRBJ2-5, with 7 nucleotides matching TRBD2. The CDR3 extends over 10 amino acids. The germline V gene encodes CDR1 LNHDA and CDR2 SQIVND (reference sequence). The V and J ends lost 8 bases and 7 bases, in that order; junction bases with no gene match: 1. Variable domain in full (rest from reference TRBV19 and TRBJ2-5): DGGITQSPKYLFRKEGQNVTLSCEQNLNHDAMYWYRQDPGQGLRLIYYSQIVNDFQKGDIAEGYSVSREKKESFPLTVTSAQKNPTAFYLCASGGGTQYFGPGTRLLVL.

The gene calls are TRBV6-1 and TRBJ1-1; 7 bases match TRBD1. Looked up from germline, CDR1 is MNHNS and CDR2 is SASEGT. This CDR3 spans 15 amino acids. The V and J ends lost 3 bases and 0 bases, in that order; junction bases with no gene match: 4. The CDR3 loop is CASSDRDRMNTEAFF. In DNA, the CDR3 is TGTGCCAGCAGTGATCGGGACAGAATGAACACTGAAGCTTTCTTT.

This chain joins TRBV6-4 and TRBJ2-5; D is undetermined. This CDR3 has 13 residues. The germline V gene encodes CDR1 MRHNA and CDR2 SNTAGT. V was clipped by 6 bases and J by 2 bases, with 10 bases between them. The CDR3 DNA is TGTGCCAGCAGCCCCAACGAGCAAGAGACCCAGTACTTC. Encoded protein: CASSPNEQETQYF.

This chain joins TRBV7-8 and TRBJ2-1; 14 positions match TRBD2. CDR1 and CDR2 (germline): SGHVS, FQNEAQ. The J segment lost 10 bases and the V segment lost 5 bases, leaving 19 bases of the junction unmatched. CDR3 length: 19 amino acids. The CDR3 nucleotides are TGTGCCAGCAGCCCCCGACTAGCGGGAGGGCCGGACCCCTTTGGCGAGCAGTTCTTC. Its protein product is CASSPRLAGGPDPFGEQFF.

This sequence joins TRBV27 and TRBJ2-5, with D perhaps TRBD2 (5 bases). The CDR3 loop spans 14 amino acids. Per the germline V gene, CDR1 is MNHEY and CDR2 is SMNVEV (reference sequence). The V end was cut by 2 bases, the J end by 4 bases, with 11 bases between. CDR3 coding DNA: TGTGCCAGCAGTTTACGGGGTTTGTCAGAGACCCAGTACTTC. This translates into CASSLRGLSETQYF.

The rearrangement joins TRBV9 to TRBJ2-1, with D tentatively TRBD2 (7 bases). V lost 2 bases and J 7 bases, leaving 19 bases between the germline ends. Germline loops: CDR1 SGDLS, CDR2 YYNGEE. The CDR3 covers 16 residues. CDR3 in DNA: TGTGCCAGCAGCGTCCCGGAGGGGGAGGGCCGAAATGAGCAGTTCTTC. Amino acid sequence: CASSVPEGEGRNEQFF.

This clone was counted a single time. V and J are TRBV27 and TRBJ2-3, with D possibly matching TRBD2 (6 bases). This CDR3 has 15 amino acids. V was shortened by 5 bases and J by 1 base, with 13 bases between the two germline ends. Germline V gives CDR1 MNHEY, CDR2 SMNVEV (reference sequence). The CDR3 protein is CASSLLAVRTDTQYF. The CDR3 nucleotides read TGTGCCAGCAGTCTCTTAGCGGTCCGCACAGATACGCAGTATTTT.

The chain joins TRBV2 to TRBJ2-1, with TRBD2 identical over 7 bases. The V gene end was trimmed by 9 bases and the J gene end by 6 bases; junction bases not matched to a gene: 14. CDR1 and CDR2 (germline): SNHLY, FYNNEI. This CDR3 spans 15 amino acids. The DNA of the CDR3 is TGTGCCAGTTCCTTTGGGCGGGAGCTGGGCAATGAGCAGTTCTTC. The encoded protein is CASSFGRELGNEQFF.

The V and J genes are TRBV29-1 and TRBJ2-3; 11 positions agree with TRBD2. CDR1 is SQVTM, CDR2 ANQGSEA, per germline. This CDR3 has 15 amino acids. V was pared by 6 bases and J by 0 bases, with 5 bases of the junction left unmatched. The CDR3 sequence: CSVAGTSGSTDTQYF. In DNA form, the CDR3 reads TGCAGCGTCGCTGGGACTAGCGGTAGCACAGATACGCAGTATTTT.

The chain uses TRBV4-1 and TRBJ1-2; no clear D. V gave up 0 bases and J gave up 4 bases, with 6 bases separating them. The CDR3 has 13 residues. Looked up from germline, CDR1 is MGHRA and CDR2 is YSYEKL. The CDR3 bases are TGCGCCAGCAGCCAAGACTACAGCTATGGCTACACCTTC. This sequence encodes CASSQDYSYGYTF.

The chain has TRBV19 and TRBJ2-7; D possibly corresponds to TRBD1 (6 bases). Germline CDR1 reads LNHDA; CDR2 reads SQIVND (reference sequence). With 6 bases removed from V and 2 bases from J, the gap between germline ends came to 17 bases. The CDR3 has 15 amino acids. The CDR3 loop reads CASSPGVNPPYEQYF. The CDR3 region has the DNA TGTGCCAGTAGCCCAGGGGTGAATCCGCCCTACGAGCAGTACTTC.

The CDR3 coding sequence is TGTGCCAGCAGTTTATGGGGACAGGGAGCTAACTATGGCTACACCTTC. Amino acids: CASSLWGQGANYGYTF. The chain couples TRBV27 to TRBJ1-2; 9 positions match TRBD1. Germline V gene lookup returns CDR1 MNHEY and CDR2 SMNVEV (reference sequence). CDR3 size: 16 residues. V was clipped by 1 base and J by 0 bases; unmatched bases: 3.

The chain has TRBV4-1 and TRBJ2-3; TRBD1 matches 11 bases. CDR1 and CDR2 from the germline V gene are MGHRA and YSYEKL. This CDR3 region has 15 residues. The V segment lost 2 bases and the J segment 3 bases; nucleotides outside the gene matches: 1. CDR3 coding DNA: TGCGCCAGCAGCCAACGGGACAGGGGGACAGATACGCAGTATTTT. Its translation: CASSQRDRGTDTQYF.

The table lists this clone with a count of one. The chain links TRBV5-5 to TRBJ2-7; D is uncertain. With 2 bases removed from V and 2 bases from J, the gap between germline ends came to 14 bases. Germline V gene lookup returns CDR1 SGHKS and CDR2 YYEKEE (reference sequence). The CDR3 is 15 residues long. CDR3 sequence reads: CASSLTVKETYEQYF. The DNA for the CDR3 is TGTGCCAGCAGCTTAACCGTGAAAGAGACCTACGAGCAGTACTTC.

This clone has only a few counts. DNA of the CDR3: TGTGCCAGCAGTGAGCGACAGGGGCTCGAGCAGTACTTC. Translation gives CASSERQGLEQYF. V is TRBV2 and J is TRBJ2-7, with 8 nucleotides matching TRBD1. CDR1 and CDR2 from the germline V gene are SNHLY and FYNNEI. With 3 bases clipped from V and 6 bases from J, the junction kept 4 bases outside the gene matches. This CDR3 is built from 13 residues.

Comments on this clone: A much larger clone is a single base away; this may be a read error. The chain combines TRBV4-3 with TRBJ2-7; D unresolved. Germline V CDR1 and CDR2: LGHNA, YSLEER. The length of the CDR3 is 14 residues. The CDR3 DNA is TGCGCCAGCAGCCAAGACAGATCGAACTACAAGCAGTACTTC. This gives the protein CASSQDRSNYKQYF.

The chain recombines TRBV2 with TRBJ1-1; D unresolved. The CDR3 consists of 11 residues. V was trimmed by 4 bases and J by 12 bases, leaving 12 bases between them. The germline V gene encodes CDR1 SNHLY and CDR2 FYNNEI. CDR3 loop: CASSVPGFSFF. In DNA form, the CDR3 reads TGTGCCAGCAGTGTCCCCGGGTTTTCTTTCTTT.

The chain uses TRBV5-4 and TRBJ2-1; tentatively, D is TRBD2 (6 bases). The CDR3 loop spans 13 amino acids. Germline CDR1 and CDR2: SGHNT and YYREEE (reference sequence). V lost 4 bases to trimming and J lost 10 bases, with 15 bases between them. The CDR3 nucleotides are TGTGCCAGCAGCCCGGGACTGCCCTTAGAGCAGTTCTTC. It yields the protein CASSPGLPLEQFF.

The chain recombines TRBV2 with TRBJ2-1, with 9 bases fitting TRBD2. Germline V gene lookup returns CDR1 SNHLY and CDR2 FYNNEI. The ends lost 4 bases at V and 8 bases at J; junction bases unmatched: 9. CDR3 length: 15 residues. Written as DNA, the CDR3 is TGTGCCAGCAGTGTAGGTGCGGGAGGGCCCCATGAGCAGTTCTTC. Translated: CASSVGAGGPHEQFF.

This chain uses TRBV5-4 with TRBJ2-1; tentatively, D is TRBD1 (5 bases). This CDR3 is 11 amino acids long. The germline V gene has CDR1 SGHNT and CDR2 YYREEE (reference sequence). Between the trimmed V and J ends, which lost 6 bases and 10 bases, there was a span of 11 bases. This CDR3 reads CASTYSGEQFF. CDR3 coding DNA: TGTGCCAGCACCTACTCAGGGGAGCAGTTCTTC.